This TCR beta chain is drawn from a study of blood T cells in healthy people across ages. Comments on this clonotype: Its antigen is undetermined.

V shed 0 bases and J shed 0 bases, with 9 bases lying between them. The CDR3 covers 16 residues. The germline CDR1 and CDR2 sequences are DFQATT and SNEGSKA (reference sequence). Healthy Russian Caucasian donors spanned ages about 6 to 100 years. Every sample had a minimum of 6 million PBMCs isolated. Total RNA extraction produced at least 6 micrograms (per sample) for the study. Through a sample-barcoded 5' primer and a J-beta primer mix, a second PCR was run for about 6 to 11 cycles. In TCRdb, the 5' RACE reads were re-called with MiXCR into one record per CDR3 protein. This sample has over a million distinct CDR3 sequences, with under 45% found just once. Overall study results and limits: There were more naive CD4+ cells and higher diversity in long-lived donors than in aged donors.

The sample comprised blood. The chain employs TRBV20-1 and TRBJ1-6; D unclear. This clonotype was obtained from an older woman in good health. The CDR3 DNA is TGCAGTGCTAGAGAGGGCACCAGCTCCTATAATTCACCCCTCCACTTT. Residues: CSAREGTSSYNSPLHF.